The 32 T cell receptor beta chains reported below all come from one sample, sequenced in a study of cytomegalovirus exposure and HLA in healthy donors. Primers: 60 Vbeta forward and 13 Jbeta reverse. TCRdb's copy holds only in-frame clones and misses some; the assay was immunoSEQ multiplex PCR. This table has approximately 74,000 clones, 63% appearing once. Sequencing input: PBMCs. The origin of the receptors is a man aged 30-40 years in good health and CMV-seropositive.

This chain uses TRBV4-1 with TRBJ1-5; D is unresolved. Germline CDR1 is MGHRA and CDR2 is YSYEKL. V lost 0 bases to trimming and J lost 2 bases, with 11 bases between them. The CDR3 is 16 residues long. CDR3 sequence (DNA): TGCGCCAGCAGCCAAGACCCGGGGATCGGCAATCAGCCCCAGCATTTT. Encoded protein: CASSQDPGIGNQPQHF.

J is TRBJ2-1 and V is TRBV7-2; D is possibly TRBD2 (6 bases). Germline V CDR1 and CDR2: SGHTA, FQGNSA. V dropped 5 bases and J dropped 10 bases, with 12 bases sitting between them. The CDR3 loop spans 12 amino acids. The CDR3 coding sequence is TGTGCCAGCAGCCCAACGACTAGGGAGCAGTTCTTC. Translating it yields CASSPTTREQFF. The whole variable domain, remainder taken from reference TRBV7-2 and TRBJ2-1, is GAGVSQSPSNKVTEKGKDVELRCDPISGHTALYWYRQSLGQGLEFLIYFQGNSAPDKSGLPSDRFSAERTGGSVSTLTIQRTQQEDSAVYLCASSPTTREQFFGPGTRLTVL.

This clone was observed a few times. The J gene is TRBJ1-2, the V gene TRBV4-1, with TRBD1 identical over 10 bases. The CDR3 has 14 amino acids. V lost 5 bases to trimming and J lost 6 bases; unmatched junction nucleotides: 6. CDR1 and CDR2 (germline): MGHRA, YSYEKL. The CDR3 nucleotides are TGCGCCAGCAGCATAGGGACAGGGGTTGATGGCTACACCTTC. Its translation: CASSIGTGVDGYTF.

J is TRBJ2-6 and V is TRBV10-2; tentative D call: TRBD2 (6 bases). The CDR3 is made up of 17 amino acids. Germline V gene data show CDR1 as WSHSY and CDR2 as SAAADI. V was pared by 2 bases and J by 1 base, with 12 bases between. The CDR3 reads CASSEEVGGSGANVLTF. The CDR3 DNA follows: TGCGCCAGCAGTGAGGAAGTCGGGGGATCTGGGGCCAACGTCCTGACTTTC.

The chain is built from TRBV27 and TRBJ1-5, with D perhaps TRBD1 (6 bases). Trimming pared 6 bases from V and 6 bases from J, leaving 24 bases between. The CDR3 sequence is 17 residues long. Per germline, CDR1 MNHEY and CDR2 SMNVEV (reference sequence). In DNA form, the CDR3 reads TGTGCCAGCAGGAAGAGTCAATCGGGCGGGGGGCGTCAGCCCCAGCATTTT. The encoded protein is CASRKSQSGGGRQPQHF.

J is TRBJ1-4 and V is TRBV2; 8 nucleotides line up with TRBD1. J was trimmed by 0 bases and V by 8 bases; bases with no gene match: 11. CDR3 length equals 17 residues. Germline V gives CDR1 SNHLY, CDR2 FYNNEI. CDR3 sequence reads: CASAQGALYSTNEKLFF. DNA of the CDR3: TGTGCCAGCGCCCAGGGGGCGCTTTATTCAACTAATGAAAAACTGTTTTTT.

This sequence joins TRBV6-5 and TRBJ2-1, with 7 positions matching TRBD1. With V trimmed by 7 bases and J by 2 bases, 5 bases remained unmatched. The CDR3 totals 14 residues. Germline CDR1 reads MNHEY; CDR2 reads SVGAGI. CDR3 bases: TGTGCCAGCAAACCAGGGGGAGCCTACAATGAGCAGTTCTTC. Its translation is CASKPGGAYNEQFF.

The rearrangement uses TRBV11-3 and TRBJ2-5; the D gene is possibly TRBD2 (6 bases). The CDR3 contains 17 residues. Deletions cut 5 bases from V and 5 bases from J, with 24 bases between. CDR1 and CDR2 (germline): SGHNT, YENEEA. The CDR3 here is CASSRELGLGSGETQYF. The CDR3 DNA sequence: TGTGCCAGCAGCCGGGAGTTGGGTCTCGGCTCGGGGGAGACCCAGTACTTC.

This rearrangement joins TRBV6-5 to TRBJ2-7; tentative D call: TRBD2 (5 bases). Germline V lookup: CDR1 MNHEY, CDR2 SVGAGI. The CDR3 contains 13 residues. Trimming left V 6 bases short and J 6 bases short, with 15 bases between. CDR3 bases: TGTGCCAGCAGGGAAACGGGGTCTGGCGAGCAGTACTTC. Translation: CASRETGSGEQYF.

This chain connects TRBV19 to TRBJ1-1; D gene uncertain. Trimming removed 3 bases from V and 2 bases from J, with 10 bases in between. Germline values: CDR1 LNHDA, CDR2 SQIVND (reference sequence). The CDR3 sequence is 14 residues long. The CDR3 nucleotides are TGTGCCAGTAGTATCCCCGATGGCAACACTGAAGCTTTCTTT. It encodes CASSIPDGNTEAFF.

This clone has a handful of counts. The chain uses TRBV19 and TRBJ1-5; no definite D call. The germline V gene encodes CDR1 LNHDA and CDR2 SQIVND (reference sequence). With 5 bases removed from V and 0 bases from J, the gap between germline ends came to 5 bases. This CDR3 is built from 13 residues. CDR3 DNA sequence: TGTGCCAGTAGTCAGGATAGCAATCAGCCCCAGCATTTT. Translated: CASSQDSNQPQHF.

This chain uses TRBV7-2 with TRBJ2-5, with TRBD2 matching over 11 bases. The CDR3 has 16 amino acids. Germline V gives CDR1 SGHTA, CDR2 FQGNSA. Trimming at V came to 1 base and at J to 2 bases, leaving 3 bases not matched to a gene. Written as DNA, the CDR3 is TGTGCCAGCAGCTTAGTGGGGACTAGCGGACAAGAGACCCAGTACTTC. It codes for CASSLVGTSGQETQYF.

The J gene is TRBJ1-2, the V gene TRBV9, with D uncertain. Per germline, CDR1 SGDLS and CDR2 YYNGEE. There are 15 residues in the CDR3. Trimming stripped 0 bases from V and 2 bases from J, with 11 bases between. The CDR3 region is CASSVGDIPNYGYTF. The DNA of the CDR3 is TGTGCCAGCAGCGTAGGAGACATACCGAACTATGGCTACACCTTC.

The chain carries TRBV7-9 and TRBJ1-1; D is perhaps TRBD1 (5 bases). V was cut by 0 bases and J by 10 bases, with 12 bases left in between. This CDR3 has 13 residues. The germline gives CDR1 SEHNR, CDR2 FQNEAQ (reference sequence). CDR3 in DNA: TGTGCCAGCAGCTTAGCGCGGGGCTGGGGAGCTTTCTTT. It translates to CASSLARGWGAFF.

In its sample, this clone was seen a few times. The V and J genes are TRBV6-1 and TRBJ1-2, with 7 bases aligning to TRBD1. The junction had 9 bases not matched to a gene; V was cut back by 0 bases and J by 8 bases. Germline CDR1 and CDR2: MNHNS and SASEGT. This CDR3 is 15 amino acids long. The CDR3 protein is CASSEAAGTVGGYTF. CDR3 nucleotide sequence: TGTGCCAGCAGTGAAGCAGCCGGGACAGTCGGCGGCTACACCTTC.

This chain links TRBV4-3 with TRBJ2-3, with D possibly TRBD2 on 6 matching bases. This CDR3 is built from 14 residues. The germline V gene encodes CDR1 LGHNA and CDR2 YSLEER. V dropped 6 bases and J dropped 1 base, with 11 bases sitting between them. The CDR3 DNA follows: TGCGCCAGCAGTCGGGACTTCGGCACAGATACGCAGTATTTT. Translating gives CASSRDFGTDTQYF.

This CDR3 reads CASSPLRSGRTYEQYF. CDR3 nucleotide sequence: TGTGCCAGCAGCCCCCTTAGGAGCGGGAGGACTTACGAGCAGTACTTC. The chain recombines TRBV11-1 with TRBJ2-7; 9 bases match TRBD2. CDR1 SGHAT and CDR2 FQDESV come from the germline V gene (reference sequence). This CDR3 region has 16 residues. V was pared by 5 bases and J by 4 bases, with 12 bases of the junction left unmatched.

This clone has more than one count but fewer than ten. The CDR3 sequence: CAEYVGLGRDTGELFF. The CDR3, as DNA: TGTGCCGAATACGTAGGATTAGGCAGGGACACCGGGGAGCTGTTTTTT. V is TRBV9 and J is TRBJ2-2, with a weak D call TRBD1 (5 bases). CDR1 is SGDLS, CDR2 YYNGEE, per germline. The CDR3 has 16 amino acids. V was clipped by 10 bases and J by 3 bases, with 22 bases between them.

The CDR3 nucleotides read TGTGCCAGCAGCTTAACAGGCAGGGGTAATTCACCCCTCCACTTT. Its protein is CASSLTGRGNSPLHF. This chain connects TRBV11-2 to TRBJ1-6; D is perhaps TRBD1 (6 bases). The CDR3 is made up of 15 amino acids. With 2 bases removed from V and 6 bases from J, the gap between germline ends came to 11 bases. Germline CDR1 and CDR2: SGHAT and FQNNGV.

This clone was recorded a few times. V and J are TRBV6-1 and TRBJ1-5; the D is unclear. Trimming took 7 bases from V and 4 from J, leaving 11 bases between them. The CDR3 has 13 residues. From germline, CDR1 is MNHNS and CDR2 SASEGT. The DNA of the CDR3 is TGTGCCAGCACCCCCGACGGGAATCAGCCCCAGCATTTT. This encodes CASTPDGNQPQHF.

This clone has only a few counts. The CDR3 coding sequence is TGTGCCAGCAGCTTAATTAAACCGGGGGATGAGCAGTTCTTC. Its protein is CASSLIKPGDEQFF. The rearrangement uses TRBV7-7 and TRBJ2-1, with D maybe TRBD2 (6 bases). V was trimmed by 2 bases and J by 8 bases, leaving 13 bases between them. The CDR3 length is 14 residues. Germline V gene lookup returns CDR1 SSHAT and CDR2 FNYEAQ (reference sequence).

This clone is judged medium-sized (0.01 to 0.1%). This chain connects TRBV7-3 to TRBJ2-3, with D maybe TRBD2 (6 bases). The CDR3 has 14 amino acids. Trimming pared 2 bases from V and 6 bases from J, leaving 12 bases between. Germline V gives CDR1 SGHTA, CDR2 FQGTGA. The CDR3 sequence: CASSLGGAGDTQYF. For the CDR3, the DNA is TGTGCCAGCAGCTTAGGCGGGGCAGGGGATACGCAGTATTTT.

The genes are TRBV4-1 and TRBJ1-5, with a weak D call TRBD1 (6 bases). Germline CDR1 is MGHRA and CDR2 is YSYEKL. The CDR3 is 20 amino acids. V dropped 4 bases and J dropped 0 bases, with 25 bases sitting between them. CDR3 DNA sequence: TGCGCCAGCAGCCCGGCCCAGGGGCAGGGCCGAGTATATAGCAATCAGCCCCAGCATTTT. This sequence encodes CASSPAQGQGRVYSNQPQHF.

This clone appeared a few times. The J gene is TRBJ1-5, the V gene TRBV19, with a weak D call TRBD1 (5 bases). V dropped 6 bases and J dropped 8 bases, with 14 bases sitting between them. The CDR3 covers 13 residues. CDR1 is LNHDA and CDR2 is SQIVND in the germline V gene (reference sequence). The CDR3 reads CASSPQGGEPQHF. The CDR3 nucleotides read TGTGCCAGTAGCCCCCAGGGCGGGGAGCCCCAGCATTTT.

V gene TRBV5-6 combines with J gene TRBJ2-7; D unresolved. Looked up from germline, CDR1 is SGHDT and CDR2 is YYEEEE. The V gene lost 0 bases and the J gene lost 0 bases, with 10 bases spanning the gap. This CDR3 contains 15 residues. The CDR3 reads CASSLGATFSYEQYF. The CDR3 nucleotides read TGTGCCAGCAGCTTGGGGGCCACCTTCTCCTACGAGCAGTACTTC.

The genes are TRBV4-1 and TRBJ2-2; no reliable D call. The CDR3 totals 14 residues. Germline V CDR1 and CDR2: MGHRA, YSYEKL. V was cut by 4 bases and J by 1 base, with 7 bases left in between. The CDR3 protein is CASSRALNTGELFF. For the CDR3, the DNA is TGCGCCAGCAGCCGGGCATTGAACACCGGGGAGCTGTTTTTT.

This chain joins TRBV19 and TRBJ2-7, with 10 nucleotides matching TRBD2. The CDR3 covers 14 residues. In germline, CDR1 is LNHDA, CDR2 SQIVND (reference sequence). Trimming took 6 bases from V and 3 from J; bases not matched to a gene: 5. The CDR3 loop is CASRLAGGGYEQYF. As DNA, the CDR3 is TGTGCCAGTAGGTTAGCGGGAGGAGGCTACGAGCAGTACTTC.

The chain carries TRBV2 and TRBJ1-5, with TRBD1 matching over 7 bases. CDR1 and CDR2 from the germline V gene are SNHLY and FYNNEI. After removal of 6 bases from V and 6 bases from J, the junction contained 8 bases not matched to a gene. The CDR3 is 14 residues long. The DNA for the CDR3 is TGTGCCAGCAGAGAGACAGGGAAGGGTCAGCCCCAGCATTTT. Amino acids: CASRETGKGQPQHF. Full variable domain (rest looked up from reference TRBV2 and TRBJ1-5): EPEVTQTPSHQVTQMGQEVILRCVPISNHLYFYWYRQILGQKVEFLVSFYNNEISEKSEIFDDQFSVERPDGSNFTLKIRSTKLEDSAMYFCASRETGKGQPQHFGDGTRLSIL.

This clone was detected only a few times. The J gene is TRBJ1-6, the V gene TRBV7-3, with D perhaps matching TRBD1 (5 bases). Per germline, CDR1 SGHTA and CDR2 FQGTGA. Trimming took off 2 bases at V and 7 bases at J, with 12 bases between the two ends. The CDR3 loop spans 15 amino acids. In nucleotides, the CDR3 is TGTGCCAGCAGCTTATATGGGGCCTCGAATTCACCCCTCCACTTT. As protein: CASSLYGASNSPLHF.

The genes are TRBV4-3 and TRBJ2-7; 8 bases align to TRBD1. J was trimmed by 5 bases and V by 0 bases; bases with no gene match: 12. CDR3 length equals 17 residues. The V gene's germline CDR1 is LGHNA and CDR2 YSLEER. The CDR3 DNA reads TGCGCCAGCAGCCAAGAGGTGCCAGGACAGGGATCCGACGAGCAGTACTTC. This gives the protein CASSQEVPGQGSDEQYF.

This clone showed up just a few times. The chain has TRBV9 and TRBJ1-2; D might be TRBD1 (5 bases). This CDR3 is built from 13 residues. Germline values: CDR1 SGDLS, CDR2 YYNGEE. V lost 3 bases, J lost 4 bases, and 10 bases lay in between. This CDR3 reads CASSEQGFYGYTF. For the CDR3, the DNA is TGTGCCAGCAGCGAGCAGGGATTCTATGGCTACACCTTC.

This clone came up a few times. The V call is TRBV5-1, the J call TRBJ2-1; 7 nucleotides align to TRBD2. Looked up from germline, CDR1 is SGHRS and CDR2 is YFSETQ. The V gene end was trimmed by 4 bases and the J gene end by 3 bases; junction bases not matched to a gene: 4. This CDR3 spans 14 amino acids. The chain's CDR3 is CASSLSGRYNEQFF. The CDR3 region has the DNA TGCGCCAGCAGCCTTAGCGGGCGCTACAATGAGCAGTTCTTC.